This T cell receptor (beta chain) appears in the sequencing data of a study of shared clonotypes between healthy human individuals. All of the donors resided in Nashville, Tennessee, and each was a Caucasian adult. Each sorted subset replicate got 200 ng genomic DNA, 30,000 or so genomes. TCRdb's copy holds only in-frame clones and misses some; the assay was immunoSEQ multiplex PCR. The sample yields about 1.5 million clones, roughly 96% seen once. Sequenced material: naive CD4+ T cells sorted from blood. Sample subset: CD45RA+ positively selected. This clonotype was obtained from a man between 25 and 39 years old in good health.

Written as DNA, the CDR3 is TGTGCCAGCAGATTGGACGGATTGAGCTCCTACGAGCAGTACTTC. It codes for CASRLDGLSSYEQYF. This chain links TRBV7-2 with TRBJ2-7; D is uncertain. Trimming took off 6 bases at V and 0 bases at J, with 15 bases between the two ends. Germline V gene lookup returns CDR1 SGHTA and CDR2 FQGNSA. This CDR3 is 15 amino acids long.